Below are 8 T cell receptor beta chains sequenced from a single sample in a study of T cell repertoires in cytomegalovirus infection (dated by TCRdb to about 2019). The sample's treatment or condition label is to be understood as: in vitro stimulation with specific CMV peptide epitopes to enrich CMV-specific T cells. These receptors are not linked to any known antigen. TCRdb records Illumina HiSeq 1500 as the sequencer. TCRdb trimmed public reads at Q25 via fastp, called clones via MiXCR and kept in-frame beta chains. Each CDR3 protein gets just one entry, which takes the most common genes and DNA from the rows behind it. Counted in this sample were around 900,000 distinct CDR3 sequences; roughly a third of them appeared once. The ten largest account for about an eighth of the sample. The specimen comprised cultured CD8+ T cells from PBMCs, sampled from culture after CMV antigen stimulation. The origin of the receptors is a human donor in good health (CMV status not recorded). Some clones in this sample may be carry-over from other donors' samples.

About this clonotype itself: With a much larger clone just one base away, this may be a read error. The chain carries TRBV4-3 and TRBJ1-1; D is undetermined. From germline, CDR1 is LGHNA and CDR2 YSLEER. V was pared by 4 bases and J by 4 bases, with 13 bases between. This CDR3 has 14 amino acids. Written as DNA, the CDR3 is TGCGCCAGCAGCCTAGGACCGGCGAGCACTGAAGCTTTCTTT. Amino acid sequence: CASSLGPASTEAFF.

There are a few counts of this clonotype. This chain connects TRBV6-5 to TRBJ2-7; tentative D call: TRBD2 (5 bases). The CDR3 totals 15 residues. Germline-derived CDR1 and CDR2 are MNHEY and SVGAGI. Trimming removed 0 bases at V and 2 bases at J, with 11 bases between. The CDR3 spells CASSYSSPGTYEQYF. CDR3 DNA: TGTGCCAGCAGTTACTCGAGTCCGGGGACCTACGAGCAGTACTTC.

The CDR3 DNA is TGCGCCAGCAGCTCGGGTTATGGGAGCGAGACCCAGTACTTC. Translating gives CASSSGYGSETQYF. The chain joins TRBV5-1 to TRBJ2-5, with a possible D match to TRBD2 (5 bases). V was trimmed by 3 bases and J by 5 bases, leaving 14 bases between them. Germline CDR1 reads SGHRS; CDR2 reads YFSETQ. This CDR3 spans 14 amino acids.

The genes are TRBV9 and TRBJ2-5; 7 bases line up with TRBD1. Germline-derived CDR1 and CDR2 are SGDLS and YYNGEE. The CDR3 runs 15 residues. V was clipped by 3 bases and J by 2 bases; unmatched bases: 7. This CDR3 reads CASSGSGTAQETQYF. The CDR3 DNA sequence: TGTGCCAGCAGCGGATCCGGGACAGCTCAAGAGACCCAGTACTTC.

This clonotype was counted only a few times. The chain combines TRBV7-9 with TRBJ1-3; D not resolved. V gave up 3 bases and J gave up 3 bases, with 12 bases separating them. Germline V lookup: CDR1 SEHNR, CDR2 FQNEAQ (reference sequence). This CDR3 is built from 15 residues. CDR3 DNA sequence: TGTGCCAGCAGCTTGGGTAGTTGGAGTGGAAACACCATATATTTT. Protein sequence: CASSLGSWSGNTIYF.

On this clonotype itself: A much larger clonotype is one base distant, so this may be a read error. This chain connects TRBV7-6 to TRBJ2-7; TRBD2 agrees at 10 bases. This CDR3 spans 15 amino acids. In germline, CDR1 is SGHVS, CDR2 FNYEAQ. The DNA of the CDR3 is TGTGCCAACAGCTTAGCCGGGACTAGCGTCGACGAGCAGTACTTC. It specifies CANSLAGTSVDEQYF. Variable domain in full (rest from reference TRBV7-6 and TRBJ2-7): GAGVSQSPRYKVTKRGQDVALRCDPISGHVSLYWYRQALGQGPEFLTYFNYEAQQDKSGLPNDRFSAERPEGSISTLTIQRTEQRDSAMYRCANSLAGTSVDEQYFGPGTRLTVT.

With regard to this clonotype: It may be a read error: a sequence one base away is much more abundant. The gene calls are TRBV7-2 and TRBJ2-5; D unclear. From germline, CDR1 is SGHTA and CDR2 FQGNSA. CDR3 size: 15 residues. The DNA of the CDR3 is TGTGTCAGCAGCTTAGTGCACAGCCTCGCGGAGACCCAGTACTTC. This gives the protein CVSSLVHSLAETQYF.

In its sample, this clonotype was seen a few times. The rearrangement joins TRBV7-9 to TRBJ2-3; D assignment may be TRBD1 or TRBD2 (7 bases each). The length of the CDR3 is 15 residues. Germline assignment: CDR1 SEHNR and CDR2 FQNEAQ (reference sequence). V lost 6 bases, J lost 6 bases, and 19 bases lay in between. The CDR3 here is CASSHPTSRGDTQYF. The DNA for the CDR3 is TGTGCCAGCAGTCATCCGACTAGCAGGGGGGATACGCAGTATTTT.